This entry describes one T cell receptor (beta chain). The sample belongs to a study of multiple sclerosis patients with progressive multifocal leukoencephalopathy. Indicated time point: time of PML onset. TCRdb's copy holds only in-frame clones and misses some; the assay was immunoSEQ multiplex PCR. The table lists about 30,000 clones, around 85% of them singletons. CDR3 length: 14 amino acids. The germline V gene has CDR1 GTSNPN and CDR2 SVGIG (reference sequence). The ends lost 0 bases at V and 6 bases at J; junction bases unmatched: 6. The material was PBMCs, obtained from a patient treated with natalizumab. This receptor was identified in a woman aged 25 to 39 with progressive multifocal leukoencephalopathy. The chain joins TRBV30 to TRBJ1-2; TRBD1 aligns across 8 bases. The CDR3 DNA is TGTGCCTGGAGTGTACAGGGGGGCGGTGATGGCTACACCTTC. Amino acids: CAWSVQGGGDGYTF.